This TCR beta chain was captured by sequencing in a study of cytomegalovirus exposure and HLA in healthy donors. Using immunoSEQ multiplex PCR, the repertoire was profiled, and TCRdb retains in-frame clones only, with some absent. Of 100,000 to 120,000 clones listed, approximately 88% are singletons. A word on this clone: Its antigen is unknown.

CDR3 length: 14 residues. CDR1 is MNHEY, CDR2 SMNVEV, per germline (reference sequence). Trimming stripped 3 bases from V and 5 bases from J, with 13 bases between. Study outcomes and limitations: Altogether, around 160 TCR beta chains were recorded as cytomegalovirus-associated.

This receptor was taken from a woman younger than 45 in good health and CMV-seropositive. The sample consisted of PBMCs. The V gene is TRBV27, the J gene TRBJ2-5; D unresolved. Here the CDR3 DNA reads TGTGCCAGCAGTTTGGTCGGGTTCGGGGAGACCCAGTACTTC. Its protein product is CASSLVGFGETQYF.